The 9 T cell receptor beta chains in this list originate from one sample, sequenced in a study of T cell responses to AZD1222 COVID-19 vaccine. The assay was immunoSEQ multiplex PCR, and TCRdb's table has in-frame clones only and misses some. The sample contains around 59,000 clones, 89% of which appear only once. This specimen was peripheral blood, taken 28 days after the second AZD1222 dose. These receptors originate from an adult who received the AZD1222 COVID-19 vaccine.

V usage is TRBV6-5 and J usage is TRBJ2-7, with unresolved D. V lost 5 bases and J lost 5, with 7 bases in between. This CDR3 has 11 amino acids. CDR1 and CDR2 (germline): MNHEY, SVGAGI. The CDR3 DNA sequence: TGTGCCAGCAGTAACTTGGACGAGCAGTACTTC. It yields the protein CASSNLDEQYF.

V is TRBV4-3 and J is TRBJ2-3; D call uncertain. With 2 bases removed from V and 4 bases from J, the gap between germline ends came to 19 bases. The length of the CDR3 is 17 residues. Germline V CDR1 and CDR2: LGHNA, YSLEER. The CDR3 protein is CASSQNVDLGGADTQYF. The CDR3 region has the DNA TGCGCCAGCAGCCAAAATGTTGACTTGGGTGGCGCAGATACGCAGTATTTT.

This clone was seen once. The chain carries TRBV11-2 and TRBJ2-2, with D perhaps being TRBD1 or TRBD2 (5 bases each). The CDR3 spans 16 residues. V shed 1 base and J shed 6 bases, with 15 bases lying between them. Germline values: CDR1 SGHAT, CDR2 FQNNGV. The CDR3 nucleotides are TGTGCCAGCAGCTTAGGGCCGGGACGCAGAGCCGGGGAGCTGTTTTTT. This encodes CASSLGPGRRAGELFF.

This chain links TRBV11-2 with TRBJ2-3; the D gene is possibly TRBD1 (6 bases). Looked up from germline, CDR1 is SGHAT and CDR2 is FQNNGV. The CDR3 totals 15 residues. V gave up 5 bases and J gave up 0 bases, with 12 bases separating them. The CDR3 nucleotides read TGTGCCAGCAGCCGGGGACAAACTAGCACAGATACGCAGTATTTT. The encoded protein is CASSRGQTSTDTQYF.

The chain recombines TRBV6-5 with TRBJ1-2, with a tentative D call TRBD1 (6 bases). The CDR3 length is 15 residues. Germline V lookup: CDR1 MNHEY, CDR2 SVGAGI. V was clipped by 5 bases and J by 3 bases, with 16 bases between them. CDR3 coding DNA: TGTGCCAGCAGTCTATCGACAGGAGCCTACTATGGCTACACCTTC. Translating gives CASSLSTGAYYGYTF.

The chain carries TRBV21-1 and TRBJ1-5. TRBV21-1 is recorded as a pseudogene. The CDR3 extends over 15 amino acids. DNA of the CDR3: TGTGCCAGCAGCAGTAGCACATATAGCAATCAGCCCCAGCATTTT. Encoded protein: CASSSSTYSNQPQHF.

This chain links TRBV11-2 with TRBJ2-1; 12 nucleotides agree with TRBD2. The V gene's germline CDR1 is SGHAT and CDR2 FQNNGV. V lost 5 bases and J lost 2; bases outside the gene matches: 10. The CDR3 consists of 18 residues. The CDR3, as DNA: TGTGCCAGCAGCCCCAGGGGTCTAGCGGGAGGGACCTACAATGAGCAGTTCTTC. Its translation is CASSPRGLAGGTYNEQFF.

The chain has TRBV15 and TRBJ1-3; no reliable D call. The V gene lost 0 bases and the J gene lost 7 bases, with 13 bases spanning the gap. The CDR3 has 15 amino acids. CDR1 and CDR2 (germline): LNHNV, YYDKDF (reference sequence). In DNA, the CDR3 is TGTGCCACCAGCAGAGACTACGGGGAACGGAACACCATATATTTT. It encodes CATSRDYGERNTIYF.

The rearrangement joins TRBV3-1 (or the pseudogene TRBV3-2) to TRBJ2-2; possible D gene TRBD1, 6 bases. V lost 3 bases, J lost 6 bases, and 11 bases lay in between. Germline V gene lookup returns CDR1 LGHDT and CDR2 YNNKEL (reference sequence). This CDR3 has 14 residues. The CDR3 region is CASSQSPGAGELFF. CDR3 bases: TGTGCCAGCAGCCAGTCTCCAGGGGCCGGGGAGCTGTTTTTT.